Each of the 26 T cell receptor beta chains below was sequenced from the same sample in a study of blood T cell repertoires in COVID-19. Using immunoSEQ multiplex PCR, the repertoire was profiled, and TCRdb retains in-frame clones only, with some absent. Of roughly 180,000 clones listed, over 75% are singletons. The sequenced material came from PBMCs or T cells enriched from blood (not recorded which). These receptors originate from a woman aged 40 to 50 with acute COVID-19.

Only a few counts were recorded for this clone. The rearrangement joins TRBV6-1 to TRBJ2-7; TRBD2 aligns across 14 bases. V was pared by 4 bases and J by 2 bases, with 4 bases of the junction left unmatched. This CDR3 has 16 amino acids. Germline values: CDR1 MNHNS, CDR2 SASEGT. CDR3 DNA sequence: TGTGCCAGCAGTGTCGGGACTAGCGGGAGCCCCTACGAGCAGTACTTC. It translates to CASSVGTSGSPYEQYF.

The chain has TRBV4-1 and TRBJ2-1, with D possibly being TRBD2 (5 bases). The germline V and J ends were trimmed by 4 bases and 6 bases, with 7 bases remaining between them. CDR1 is MGHRA, CDR2 YSYEKL, per germline. The CDR3 contains 12 residues. CDR3 nucleotides: TGCGCCAGCAGCCTAGCGAGCAATGAGCAGTTCTTC. Its translation: CASSLASNEQFF.

The chain joins TRBV5-6 to TRBJ1-3; the D gene is possibly TRBD1 (5 bases). Trimming took off 3 bases at V and 5 bases at J, with 21 bases between the two ends. The CDR3 consists of 17 residues. CDR1 SGHDT and CDR2 YYEEEE come from the germline V gene. This CDR3 reads CASSYPPRGRQRNTIYF. The CDR3 coding sequence is TGTGCCAGCAGCTACCCGCCCCGAGGCCGACAGCGAAACACCATATATTTT.

The chain links TRBV5-3 to TRBJ2-1; perhaps TRBD2 as D (5 bases). TRBV5-3 counts as an open reading frame of uncertain function. The CDR3 length is 18 residues. V lost 0 bases and J 5 bases, leaving 21 bases between the germline ends. The CDR3 DNA is TGTGCCAGAAGCTTGGAGGATCGACTACCTAATTACCACAATGAGCAGTTCTTC. It specifies CARSLEDRLPNYHNEQFF.

The chain joins TRBV15 to TRBJ2-1; TRBD2 matches at 9 bases. With 5 bases clipped from V and 7 bases from J, the junction kept 6 bases outside the gene matches. The CDR3 is 14 residues long. The germline V gene has CDR1 LNHNV and CDR2 YYDKDF (reference sequence). CDR3 in DNA: TGTGCCACCAGCGGCGGGACTAGCAGGAATGAGCAGTTCTTC. It codes for CATSGGTSRNEQFF.

The J gene is TRBJ1-3, the V gene TRBV4-1; TRBD1 might be the D (6 bases). The length of the CDR3 is 15 residues. Between the trimmed V and J ends, which lost 0 bases and 4 bases, there was a span of 10 bases. Per the germline V gene, CDR1 is MGHRA and CDR2 is YSYEKL. The CDR3 here is CASSQDHQGGNTIYF. The CDR3 region has the DNA TGCGCCAGCAGCCAAGATCACCAGGGGGGAAACACCATATATTTT.

The gene calls are TRBV19 and TRBJ1-4; D is ambiguous. Between the trimmed V and J ends, which lost 4 bases and 3 bases, there was a span of 9 bases. Germline V gives CDR1 LNHDA, CDR2 SQIVND (reference sequence). CDR3 length: 14 residues. The CDR3 nucleotides read TGTGCCAGTAGTACCTATACAGCTAATGAAAAACTGTTTTTT. Translating gives CASSTYTANEKLFF. Together with reference TRBV19 and TRBJ1-4, the CDR3 gives the full variable domain: DGGITQSPKYLFRKEGQNVTLSCEQNLNHDAMYWYRQDPGQGLRLIYYSQIVNDFQKGDIAEGYSVSREKKESFPLTVTSAQKNPTAFYLCASSTYTANEKLFFGSGTQLSVL.

There are a few counts of this clone. The chain uses TRBV4-2 and TRBJ1-2; D is possibly TRBD1 (5 bases). V shed 0 bases and J shed 2 bases, with 7 bases lying between them. The CDR3 has 14 amino acids. The V gene's germline CDR1 is LGHNA and CDR2 YNFKEQ. The DNA for the CDR3 is TGTGCCAGCAGCCAAGATCCAGGGAACTATGGCTACACCTTC. The encoded protein is CASSQDPGNYGYTF.

V and J are TRBV15 and TRBJ1-2; no definite D call. V was shortened by 5 bases and J by 6 bases, with 19 bases between the two germline ends. This CDR3 comprises 15 residues. The germline V gene has CDR1 LNHNV and CDR2 YYDKDF (reference sequence). DNA of the CDR3: TGTGCCACCAGCCCCACCGGGGTCCTAAAGGATGGCTACACCTTC. Encoded protein: CATSPTGVLKDGYTF.

The chain is built from TRBV4-1 and TRBJ2-2; tentatively, D is TRBD2 (6 bases). In germline, CDR1 is MGHRA, CDR2 YSYEKL. This CDR3 region has 16 residues. The V gene lost 0 bases and the J gene lost 4 bases, with 12 bases spanning the gap. The DNA of the CDR3 is TGCGCCAGCAGCCAAGAGGGGGGAAGGAGCACCGGGGAGCTGTTTTTT. This translates into CASSQEGGRSTGELFF.

This clone was seen a single time. CDR3 DNA sequence: TGTGCCACCAGAGTTGGTATCGGGGTAGATACGCAGTATTTT. This translates into CATRVGIGVDTQYF. V gene TRBV3-1 (or the pseudogene TRBV3-2) combines with J gene TRBJ2-3; maybe TRBD2 (5 bases). Germline V gene data show CDR1 as LGHDT and CDR2 as YNNKEL (reference sequence). This CDR3 is 14 amino acids long. Trimming removed 10 bases from V and 5 bases from J, with 19 bases in between.

There are a few counts of this clone. The CDR3 sequence is CASSRETSGPTGELFF. DNA of the CDR3: TGTGCCAGCAGCCGCGAGACTAGCGGTCCCACCGGGGAGCTGTTTTTT. This chain links TRBV2 with TRBJ2-2; 9 positions agree with TRBD2. Trimming at V came to 6 bases and at J to 4 bases, leaving 9 bases not matched to a gene. The CDR3 runs 16 residues. In germline, CDR1 is SNHLY, CDR2 FYNNEI.

The rearrangement links TRBV3-1 (or the pseudogene TRBV3-2) to TRBJ1-1, with D maybe TRBD1 (5 bases). The ends were cut back, 1 base at V and 5 bases at J, with 14 bases in the middle. The CDR3 has 15 amino acids. Germline CDR1 and CDR2: LGHDT and YNNKEL (reference sequence). The CDR3 spells CASSQGIGAETEAFF. The CDR3 DNA is TGTGCCAGCAGCCAAGGTATAGGGGCGGAAACTGAAGCTTTCTTT.

This clone was counted only a few times. This chain links TRBV7-9 with TRBJ1-1; 11 nucleotides match TRBD1. V dropped 4 bases and J dropped 6; count of bases not matched to a gene: 13. The CDR3 is made up of 17 amino acids. The germline CDR1 and CDR2 sequences are SEHNR and FQNEAQ (reference sequence). The CDR3 DNA sequence: TGTGCCAGCAGCTCCTCCGGACAGGGGGCGGGAAGGGCTGAAGCTTTCTTT. Translation: CASSSSGQGAGRAEAFF. The full variable domain, in which reference TRBV7-9 and TRBJ1-1 provide the parts outside the CDR3, is DTGVSQNPRHKITKRGQNVTFRCDPISEHNRLYWYRQTLGQGPEFLTYFQNEAQLEKSRLLSDRFSAERPKGSFSTLEIQRTEQGDSAMYLCASSSSGQGAGRAEAFFGQGTRLTVV.

A few counts support this clone. This chain links TRBV5-6 with TRBJ1-5, with D possibly being TRBD1 (5 bases). Trimming removed 3 bases at V and 6 bases at J, with 16 bases between. CDR3 length: 15 residues. Germline V gives CDR1 SGHDT, CDR2 YYEEEE. The CDR3: CASSSDGMGGQPQHF. CDR3 coding DNA: TGTGCCAGCAGCTCGGACGGTATGGGGGGTCAGCCCCAGCATTTT.

The CDR3 is CASSPFGQGRGYTF. In nucleotides, the CDR3 is TGCGCCAGCAGCCCCTTCGGACAGGGTCGCGGCTACACCTTC. The chain combines TRBV5-1 with TRBJ1-2; TRBD1 agrees at 8 bases. The trim removed 4 bases at V and 8 bases at J, leaving 10 bases unmatched. The CDR3 covers 14 residues. The germline V gene encodes CDR1 SGHRS and CDR2 YFSETQ.

This clone was seen only once. The CDR3 DNA follows: TGTGCCAGCAGTTCCCAGGGGTTCTATGGCTACACCTTC. Encoded protein: CASSSQGFYGYTF. This chain uses TRBV12-3 or TRBV12-4 with TRBJ1-2, with D possibly TRBD1 on 6 matching bases. The V end lost 4 bases, the J end lost 4 bases, and 10 bases lay between the germline ends. This CDR3 comprises 13 residues.

Notes on this clone: Other DNA sequences of this sample code for an identical CDR3. This rearrangement joins TRBV12-3 or TRBV12-4 to TRBJ1-1; weak D call: TRBD1 (5 bases). V gave up 5 bases and J gave up 5 bases, with 12 bases separating them. The CDR3 has 13 amino acids. The CDR3 reads CASSLQGGTEAFF. CDR3 bases: TGTGCCAGCAGTCTCCAGGGTGGGACTGAAGCTTTCTTT.

The chain links TRBV9 to TRBJ1-2, with 8 bases identical to TRBD1. With 3 bases clipped from V and 2 bases from J, the junction kept 3 bases outside the gene matches. CDR3 length equals 14 residues. The V gene's germline CDR1 is SGDLS and CDR2 YYNGEE. The CDR3 nucleotides read TGTGCCAGCAGCGCAAACAGGGGGAACTATGGCTACACCTTC. Protein: CASSANRGNYGYTF.

This clone was recorded only once. The rearrangement links TRBV18 to TRBJ1-5, with TRBD1 matching 8 bases. Germline V gene sequence: CDR1 KGHSH, CDR2 LQKENI. There are 14 residues in the CDR3. The trim removed 3 bases at V and 3 bases at J, leaving 1 base unmatched. For the CDR3, the DNA is TGTGCCAGCTCACCGGACAGGGACAATCAGCCCCAGCATTTT. Residues: CASSPDRDNQPQHF.

The chain has TRBV6-2 or TRBV6-3 and TRBJ2-7; D not resolved. Germline V gene lookup returns CDR1 MNHEY and CDR2 SVGEGT. CDR3 size: 13 residues. The V and J ends lost 4 bases and 1 base respectively, with 8 bases between them. The CDR3 here is CASSFRASYEQYV. In DNA form, the CDR3 reads TGTGCCAGCAGTTTCCGAGCTTCCTACGAGCAGTACGTC.

J is TRBJ1-5 and V is TRBV6-5; tentative D call: TRBD1 (6 bases). CDR1 is MNHEY and CDR2 is SVGAGI in the germline V gene. V was clipped by 8 bases and J by 3 bases, with 17 bases between them. The CDR3 is made up of 15 amino acids. CDR3 DNA sequence: TGTGCCAGCCTATTGACAGGACTGTCCAATCAGCCCCAGCATTTT. The encoded protein is CASLLTGLSNQPQHF.

The chain has TRBV5-4 and TRBJ2-1; TRBD1 matches at 8 bases. Germline lookup yields CDR1 SGHNT and CDR2 YYREEE (reference sequence). V gave up 1 base and J gave up 7 bases; unmatched junction bases: 4. The CDR3 covers 14 residues. CDR3 loop: CASSLRQGSNEQFF. In DNA form, the CDR3 reads TGTGCCAGCAGCTTGAGACAGGGGTCAAATGAGCAGTTCTTC.

The chain links TRBV6-4 to TRBJ1-2, with 8 bases that match TRBD1. J lost 8 bases, V lost 3 bases, and 11 bases had no gene match. The CDR3 runs to 15 residues. Germline V CDR1 and CDR2: MRHNA, SNTAGT. DNA for the CDR3: TGTGCCAGCAGTGAAACCGAAACAGGGACAGGAGGCTACACCTTC. Its protein is CASSETETGTGGYTF.

V gene TRBV9 combines with J gene TRBJ2-2; the D gene is possibly TRBD2 (6 bases). With 0 bases removed from V and 1 base from J, the gap between germline ends came to 10 bases. There are 16 residues in the CDR3. Per the germline V gene, CDR1 is SGDLS and CDR2 is YYNGEE. CDR3 sequence: CASSVEGGMNTGELFF. Here the CDR3 DNA reads TGTGCCAGCAGCGTAGAGGGCGGGATGAACACCGGGGAGCTGTTTTTT.

The CDR3 bases are TGTGCCAGCAGCGGGTTGGGCGACTACGAGCAGTACTTC. Its protein is CASSGLGDYEQYF. This chain connects TRBV3-1 (or the pseudogene TRBV3-2) to TRBJ2-7; the D is unclear. In germline, CDR1 is LGHDT, CDR2 YNNKEL (reference sequence). The CDR3 runs 13 residues. V lost 5 bases to trimming and J lost 3 bases, with 11 bases between them.